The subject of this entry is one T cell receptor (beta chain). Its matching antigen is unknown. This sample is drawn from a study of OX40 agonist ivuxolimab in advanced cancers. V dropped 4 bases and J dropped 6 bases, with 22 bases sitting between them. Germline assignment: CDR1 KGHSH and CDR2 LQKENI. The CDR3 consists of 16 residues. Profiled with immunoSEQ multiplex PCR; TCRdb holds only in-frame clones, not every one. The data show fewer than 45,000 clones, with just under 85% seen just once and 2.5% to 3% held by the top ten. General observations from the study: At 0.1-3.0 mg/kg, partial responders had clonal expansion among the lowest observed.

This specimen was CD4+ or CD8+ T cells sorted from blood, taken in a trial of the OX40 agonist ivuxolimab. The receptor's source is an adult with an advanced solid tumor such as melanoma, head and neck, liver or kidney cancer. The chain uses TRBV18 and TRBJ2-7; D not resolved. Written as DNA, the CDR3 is TGTGCCAGCTCACAACGCTTTACTCACACACATGTCGAGCAGTACTTC. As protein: CASSQRFTHTHVEQYF.